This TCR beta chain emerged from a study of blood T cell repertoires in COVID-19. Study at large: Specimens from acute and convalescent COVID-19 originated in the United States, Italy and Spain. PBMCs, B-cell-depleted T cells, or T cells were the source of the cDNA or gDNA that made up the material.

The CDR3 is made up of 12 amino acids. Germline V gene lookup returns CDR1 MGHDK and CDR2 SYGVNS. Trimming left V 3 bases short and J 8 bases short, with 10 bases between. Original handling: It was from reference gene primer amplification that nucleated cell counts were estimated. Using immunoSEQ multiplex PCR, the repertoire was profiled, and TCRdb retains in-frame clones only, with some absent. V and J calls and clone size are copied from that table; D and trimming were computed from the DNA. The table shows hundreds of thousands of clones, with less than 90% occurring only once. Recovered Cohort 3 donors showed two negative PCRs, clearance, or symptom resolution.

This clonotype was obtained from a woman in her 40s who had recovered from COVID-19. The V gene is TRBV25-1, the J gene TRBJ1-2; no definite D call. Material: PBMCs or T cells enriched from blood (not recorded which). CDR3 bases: TGTGCCAGCAGTGACGGGGTCGGCGGCTACACCTTC. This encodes CASSDGVGGYTF.